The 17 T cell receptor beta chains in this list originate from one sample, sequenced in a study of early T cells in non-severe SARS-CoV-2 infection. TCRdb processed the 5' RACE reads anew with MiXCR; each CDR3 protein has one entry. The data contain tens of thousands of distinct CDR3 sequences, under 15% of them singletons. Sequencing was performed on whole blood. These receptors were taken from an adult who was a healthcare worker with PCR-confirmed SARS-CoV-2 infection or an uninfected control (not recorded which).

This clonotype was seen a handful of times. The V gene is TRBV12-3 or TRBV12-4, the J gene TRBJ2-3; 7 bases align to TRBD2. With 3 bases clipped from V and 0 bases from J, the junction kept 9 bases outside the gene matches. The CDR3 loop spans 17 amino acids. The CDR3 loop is CASSFRSAGRSTDTQYF. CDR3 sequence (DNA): TGTGCCAGCAGTTTCCGTTCAGCGGGGAGGAGCACAGATACGCAGTATTTT.

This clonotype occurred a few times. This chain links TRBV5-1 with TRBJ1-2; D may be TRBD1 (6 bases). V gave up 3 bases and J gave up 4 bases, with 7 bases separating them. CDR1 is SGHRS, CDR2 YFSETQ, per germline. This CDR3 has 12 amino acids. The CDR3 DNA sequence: TGCGCCAGCAGCTCGGGGGCCTATGGCTACACCTTC. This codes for CASSSGAYGYTF. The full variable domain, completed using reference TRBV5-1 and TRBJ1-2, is KAGVTQTPRYLIKTRGQQVTLSCSPISGHRSVSWYQQTPGQGLQFLFEYFSETQRNKGNFPGRFSGRQFSNSRSEMNVSTLELGDSALYLCASSSGAYGYTFGSGTRLTVV.

DNA of the CDR3: TGTGCCAGCAGTTTTCAGCCGAATGACGAGCAGTACTTC. Translation gives CASSFQPNDEQYF. V and J are TRBV27 and TRBJ2-7; no clear D. Between the trimmed V and J ends, which lost 3 bases and 5 bases, there was a span of 11 bases. This CDR3 spans 13 amino acids. Germline V lookup: CDR1 MNHEY, CDR2 SMNVEV (reference sequence).

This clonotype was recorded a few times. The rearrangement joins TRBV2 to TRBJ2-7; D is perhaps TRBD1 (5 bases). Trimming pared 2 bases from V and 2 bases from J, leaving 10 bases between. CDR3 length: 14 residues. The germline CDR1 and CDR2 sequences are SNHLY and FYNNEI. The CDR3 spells CASSEQGVTYEQYF. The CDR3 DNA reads TGTGCCAGCAGTGAACAGGGCGTTACCTACGAGCAGTACTTC.

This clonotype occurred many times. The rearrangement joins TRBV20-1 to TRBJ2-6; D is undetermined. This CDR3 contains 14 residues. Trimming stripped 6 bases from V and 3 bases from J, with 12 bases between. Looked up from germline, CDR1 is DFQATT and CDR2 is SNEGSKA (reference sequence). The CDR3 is CSALSVIGANVLTF. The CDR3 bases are TGCAGTGCGCTGAGCGTAATTGGGGCCAACGTCCTGACTTTC.

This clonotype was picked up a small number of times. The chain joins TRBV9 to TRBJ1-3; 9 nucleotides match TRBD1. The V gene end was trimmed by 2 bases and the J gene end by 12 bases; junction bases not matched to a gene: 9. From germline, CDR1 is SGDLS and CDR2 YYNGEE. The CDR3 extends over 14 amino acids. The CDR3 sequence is CASSVGQGPFYIYF. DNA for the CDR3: TGTGCCAGCAGCGTTGGACAGGGGCCCTTTTACATATATTTT. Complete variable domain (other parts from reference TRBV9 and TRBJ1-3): DSGVTQTPKHLITATGQRVTLRCSPRSGDLSVYWYQQSLDQGLQFLIQYYNGEERAKGNILERFSAQQFPDLHSELNLSSLELGDSALYFCASSVGQGPFYIYFGEGSWLTVV.

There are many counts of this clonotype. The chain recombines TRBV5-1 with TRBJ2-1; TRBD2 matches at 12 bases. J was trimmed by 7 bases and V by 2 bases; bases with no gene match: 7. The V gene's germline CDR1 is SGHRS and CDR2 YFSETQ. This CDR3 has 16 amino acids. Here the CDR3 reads CASSFLLAGGLNEQFF. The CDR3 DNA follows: TGCGCCAGCAGCTTCTTGCTAGCGGGGGGGTTGAATGAGCAGTTCTTC.

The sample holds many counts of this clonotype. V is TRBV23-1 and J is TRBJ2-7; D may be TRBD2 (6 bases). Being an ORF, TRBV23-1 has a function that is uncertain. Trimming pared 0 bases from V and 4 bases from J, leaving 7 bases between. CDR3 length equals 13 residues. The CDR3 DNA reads TGCGCCAGCAGTCAATCACGGGGGTACGAGCAGTACTTC. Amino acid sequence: CASSQSRGYEQYF.

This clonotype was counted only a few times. The CDR3 protein is CATQLGSRADTQYF. The DNA of the CDR3 is TGTGCCACCCAGCTCGGGAGTCGGGCAGATACGCAGTATTTT. The chain couples TRBV2 to TRBJ2-3, with D perhaps TRBD2 (6 bases). Between the trimmed V and J ends, which lost 10 bases and 4 bases, there was a span of 18 bases. Per the germline V gene, CDR1 is SNHLY and CDR2 is FYNNEI. The CDR3 has 14 residues.

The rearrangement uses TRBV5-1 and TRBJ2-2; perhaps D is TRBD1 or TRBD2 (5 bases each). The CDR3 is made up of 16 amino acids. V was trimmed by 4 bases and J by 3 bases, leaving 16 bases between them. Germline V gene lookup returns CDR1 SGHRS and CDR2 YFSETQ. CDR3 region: CASSRWGPGDTGELFF. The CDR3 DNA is TGCGCCAGCAGCCGGTGGGGACCTGGGGACACCGGGGAGCTGTTTTTT.

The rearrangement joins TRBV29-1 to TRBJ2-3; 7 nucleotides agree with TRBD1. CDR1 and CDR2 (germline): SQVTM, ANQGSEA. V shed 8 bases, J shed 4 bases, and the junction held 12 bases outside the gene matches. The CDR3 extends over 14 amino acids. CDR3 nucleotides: TGCAGCTTATCCGGGACAGCGTATTCAGATACGCAGTATTTT. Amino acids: CSLSGTAYSDTQYF.

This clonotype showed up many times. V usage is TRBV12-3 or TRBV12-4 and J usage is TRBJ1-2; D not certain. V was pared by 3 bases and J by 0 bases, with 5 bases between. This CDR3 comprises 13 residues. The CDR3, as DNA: TGTGCCAGCAGTTTTGGTCCTAACTATGGCTACACCTTC. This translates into CASSFGPNYGYTF.

CDR3 in amino acids: CSVSLWVGEQYF. CDR3 DNA sequence: TGCAGCGTTTCACTGTGGGTAGGAGAGCAGTACTTC. This sequence joins TRBV29-1 and TRBJ2-7, with D unclear. The CDR3 totals 12 residues. Germline V lookup: CDR1 SQVTM, CDR2 ANQGSEA. Trimming took 5 bases from V and 7 from J, leaving 15 bases between them.

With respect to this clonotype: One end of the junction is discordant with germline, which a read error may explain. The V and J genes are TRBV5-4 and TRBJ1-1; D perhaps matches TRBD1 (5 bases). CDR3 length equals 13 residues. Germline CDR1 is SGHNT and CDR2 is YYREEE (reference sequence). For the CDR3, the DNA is TGTGCCAACAGCTTACGGGGGGGAACTGAAGCTTTCTTT. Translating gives CANSLRGGTEAFF.

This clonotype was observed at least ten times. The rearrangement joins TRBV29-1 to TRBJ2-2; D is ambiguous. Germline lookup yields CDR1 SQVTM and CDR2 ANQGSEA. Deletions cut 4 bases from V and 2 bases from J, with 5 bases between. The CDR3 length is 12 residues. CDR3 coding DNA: TGCAGCGTTGGGGTAAACACCGGGGAGCTGTTTTTT. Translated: CSVGVNTGELFF.

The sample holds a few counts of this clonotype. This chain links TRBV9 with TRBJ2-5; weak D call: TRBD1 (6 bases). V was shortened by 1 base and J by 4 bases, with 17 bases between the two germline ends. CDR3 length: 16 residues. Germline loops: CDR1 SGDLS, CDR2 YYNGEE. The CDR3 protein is CASSVRGIQGSETQYF. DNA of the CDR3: TGTGCCAGCAGCGTACGGGGAATACAGGGATCAGAGACCCAGTACTTC.

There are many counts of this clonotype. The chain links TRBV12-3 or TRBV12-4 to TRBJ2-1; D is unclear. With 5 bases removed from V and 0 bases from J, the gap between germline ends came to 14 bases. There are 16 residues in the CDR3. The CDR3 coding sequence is TGTGCCAGCAGTCGGCACTTCGGGCGCTCCTACAATGAGCAGTTCTTC. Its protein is CASSRHFGRSYNEQFF.